A single sample gave rise to the 21 T cell receptor beta chains below, sequenced in a study of shared clonotypes between healthy human individuals. Clones were read by immunoSEQ multiplex PCR, and TCRdb kept only the in-frame ones, dropping some. The table shows 1,500,000 or so clones, with 96% occurring only once. The sequencing input was naive CD4+ T cells sorted from blood. The subset denotes: CD45RA+ positively selected. Receptors were obtained from a man younger than 40 in good health.

This clone was found once. This rearrangement joins TRBV7-2 to TRBJ1-5; D remains unclear. Germline CDR1 reads SGHTA; CDR2 reads FQGNSA. This CDR3 region has 14 residues. V was cut by 4 bases and J by 6 bases, with 13 bases left in between. CDR3 sequence: CASSSPVPGQPQHF. CDR3 bases: TGTGCCAGCAGCTCACCCGTTCCGGGTCAGCCCCAGCATTTT.

The V and J genes are TRBV6-1 and TRBJ2-6, with 7 bases aligning to TRBD1. This CDR3 is built from 16 residues. V trimming: 1 base; J trimming: 0 bases; junction bases outside the gene matches: 0. Looked up from germline, CDR1 is MNHNS and CDR2 is SASEGT. The CDR3 DNA is TGTGCCAGCAGTGAAGGGGACAGCTCTGGGGCCAACGTCCTGACTTTC. Residues: CASSEGDSSGANVLTF.

CDR3 sequence: CASSPRQGYSYEQYF. CDR3 DNA: TGTGCCAGCAGCCCAAGACAGGGGTACTCCTACGAGCAGTACTTC. The chain combines TRBV5-5 with TRBJ2-7; 8 nucleotides agree with TRBD1. Germline values: CDR1 SGHKS, CDR2 YYEKEE (reference sequence). J was trimmed by 0 bases and V by 4 bases; bases with no gene match: 6. The CDR3 extends over 15 amino acids. Full variable domain (remainder filled in from reference TRBV5-5 and TRBJ2-7): DAGVTQSPTHLIKTRGQQVTLRCSPISGHKSVSWYQQVLGQGPQFIFQYYEKEERGRGNFPDRFSARQFPNYSSELNVNALLLGDSALYLCASSPRQGYSYEQYFGPGTRLTVT.

The V call is TRBV10-3, the J call TRBJ2-7; D uncertain. Between the trimmed V and J ends, which lost 0 bases and 0 bases, there was a span of 15 bases. The CDR3 consists of 17 residues. CDR1 is ENHRY, CDR2 SYGVKD, per germline. The CDR3 DNA reads TGTGCCATCAGTGAGTCAAGGCAACATAGGAGCTCCTACGAGCAGTACTTC. Amino acid sequence: CAISESRQHRSSYEQYF.

On this clone itself: Distinct nucleotide sequences in the sample also encode this CDR3. This chain uses TRBV7-8 with TRBJ2-3; D remains unclear. V was shortened by 1 base and J by 2 bases, with 4 bases between the two germline ends. This CDR3 contains 13 residues. Germline lookup yields CDR1 SGHVS and CDR2 FQNEAQ. The CDR3 nucleotides read TGTGCCAGCAGCTTAGTCTCCACAGATACGCAGTATTTT. The encoded protein is CASSLVSTDTQYF.

CDR3 DNA: TGCAGCGGGGGGGTGGACACCTTC. As protein: CSGGVDTF. The chain combines TRBV29-1 with TRBJ1-2, with D possibly matching TRBD1 (5 bases). This CDR3 region has 8 residues. V was clipped by 7 bases and J by 12 bases, with 9 bases between them. Germline CDR1 reads SQVTM; CDR2 reads ANQGSEA.

Comment on this clone: The sample has other DNA sequences that encode this CDR3 too. The chain links TRBV15 to TRBJ2-5, with D maybe TRBD2 (6 bases). Looked up from germline, CDR1 is LNHNV and CDR2 is YYDKDF (reference sequence). V was shortened by 0 bases and J by 5 bases, with 10 bases between the two germline ends. This CDR3 contains 14 residues. In DNA form, the CDR3 reads TGTGCCACCAGCAGAGATCTAGCGTCGGAGACCCAGTACTTC. Translated, it gives CATSRDLASETQYF.

This clone appeared once. The chain combines TRBV4-1 with TRBJ2-5; 7 positions match TRBD1. Germline CDR1 MGHRA, CDR2 YSYEKL. V lost 3 bases to trimming and J lost 4 bases; unmatched junction nucleotides: 11. The CDR3 runs to 16 residues. CDR3 nucleotide sequence: TGCGCCAGCAGCCAGGACCCAGGGGGTCGTGGAGAGACCCAGTACTTC. Its translation: CASSQDPGGRGETQYF.

V gene TRBV28 combines with J gene TRBJ2-7; 11 nucleotides align to TRBD2. V shed 3 bases, J shed 3 bases, and the junction held 4 bases outside the gene matches. Germline loops: CDR1 MDHEN, CDR2 SYDVKM. This CDR3 region has 15 residues. The DNA for the CDR3 is TGTGCCAGCAGTTTGACTAGCGGGACGTTCTACGAGCAGTACTTC. This gives the protein CASSLTSGTFYEQYF.

The chain recombines TRBV11-2 with TRBJ2-3; 8 bases are a match to TRBD1. The CDR3 spans 14 residues. With 4 bases clipped from V and 5 bases from J, the junction kept 5 bases outside the gene matches. The V gene's germline CDR1 is SGHAT and CDR2 FQNNGV. The DNA of the CDR3 is TGTGCCAGCAGCTCGAGGACAGGGATAGATACGCAGTATTTT. Encoded protein: CASSSRTGIDTQYF.

The chain uses TRBV5-1 and TRBJ2-5; 8 bases align to TRBD1. This CDR3 is 17 amino acids long. The J segment lost 2 bases and the V segment lost 0 bases, leaving 9 bases of the junction unmatched. CDR1 is SGHRS and CDR2 is YFSETQ in the germline V gene. The DNA of the CDR3 is TGCGCCAGCAGCTTGGTCTCAGGGGGCGGTGGACAAGAGACCCAGTACTTC. It is translated as CASSLVSGGGGQETQYF.

The chain couples TRBV5-1 to TRBJ1-4; tentative D call: TRBD1 (5 bases). Per germline, CDR1 SGHRS and CDR2 YFSETQ. V lost 0 bases and J lost 0, with 9 bases in between. The length of the CDR3 is 16 residues. CDR3 in amino acids: CASSLVVGATNEKLFF. DNA for the CDR3: TGCGCCAGCAGCTTGGTTGTGGGGGCAACTAATGAAAAACTGTTTTTT. The whole variable domain, remainder taken from reference TRBV5-1 and TRBJ1-4, is KAGVTQTPRYLIKTRGQQVTLSCSPISGHRSVSWYQQTPGQGLQFLFEYFSETQRNKGNFPGRFSGRQFSNSRSEMNVSTLELGDSALYLCASSLVVGATNEKLFFGSGTQLSVL.

This CDR3 is CASRGVAQNEQFF. Here the CDR3 DNA reads TGTGCCAGCAGGGGGGTAGCCCAAAATGAGCAGTTCTTC. The chain is built from TRBV2 and TRBJ2-1; D tentatively reads TRBD1 or TRBD2 (5 bases each). Per germline, CDR1 SNHLY and CDR2 FYNNEI. This CDR3 comprises 13 residues. V dropped 6 bases and J dropped 7 bases, with 13 bases sitting between them.

The chain has TRBV7-9 and TRBJ2-1; 11 positions agree with TRBD2. Germline trimming cut 5 bases from V and 4 bases from J; bases unmatched to any gene: 10. The CDR3 loop spans 17 amino acids. CDR1 and CDR2 from the germline V gene are SEHNR and FQNEAQ (reference sequence). The CDR3 loop reads CASSPVPGTSGYNEQFF. CDR3 DNA: TGTGCCAGCAGCCCCGTACCCGGGACTAGCGGATACAATGAGCAGTTCTTC.

In its sample, this clone was seen once. The gene calls are TRBV13 and TRBJ2-1; 14 bases agree with TRBD2. The ends lost 6 bases at V and 15 bases at J; junction bases unmatched: 16. This CDR3 is built from 16 residues. The germline gives CDR1 PRHDT, CDR2 FYEKMQ (reference sequence). The CDR3 DNA reads as TGTGCCAGCAGTCGTGACGGGGGACTAGCGGGAGTTACACCGTTCTTC. This translates into CASSRDGGLAGVTPFF.

The chain couples TRBV18 to TRBJ2-7; 15 bases fit TRBD2. Per the germline V gene, CDR1 is KGHSH and CDR2 is LQKENI. CDR3 size: 20 residues. With 3 bases clipped from V and 0 bases from J, the junction kept 12 bases outside the gene matches. This chain's CDR3 is CASSPLPGLAGGDISYEQYF. CDR3 nucleotides: TGTGCCAGCTCACCTCTACCGGGACTAGCGGGAGGCGATATCTCCTACGAGCAGTACTTC. The whole variable domain, filled in from reference TRBV18 and TRBJ2-7, reads NAGVMQNPRHLVRRRGQEARLRCSPMKGHSHVYWYRQLPEEGLKFMVYLQKENIIDESGMPKERFSAEFPKEGPSILRIQQVVRGDSAAYFCASSPLPGLAGGDISYEQYFGPGTRLTVT.

The gene calls are TRBV5-1 and TRBJ1-4; D call uncertain. In germline, CDR1 is SGHRS, CDR2 YFSETQ. Trimming left V 4 bases short and J 10 bases short, with 17 bases between. This CDR3 is built from 14 residues. As DNA, the CDR3 is TGCGCCAGCAGCCCGACCGGGGAACGGGGAAAACTGTTTTTT. This sequence encodes CASSPTGERGKLFF.

The V and J genes are TRBV5-1 and TRBJ2-1, with TRBD2 as a possible D gene (5 bases). The CDR3 has 12 amino acids. CDR1 is SGHRS and CDR2 is YFSETQ in the germline V gene. The ends were cut back, 7 bases at V and 9 bases at J, with 14 bases in the middle. CDR3 sequence: CASSRNEGEQFF. CDR3 nucleotide sequence: TGCGCCAGCTCTCGAAATGAGGGTGAGCAGTTCTTC.

The rearrangement uses TRBV7-2 and TRBJ2-1; possibly TRBD2 for D (6 bases). CDR3 length: 14 residues. Germline V gives CDR1 SGHTA, CDR2 FQGNSA. The V end lost 3 bases, the J end lost 7 bases, and 13 bases lay between the germline ends. The CDR3 DNA follows: TGTGCCAGCAGCTTTAGGGACTCCCAAAATGAGCAGTTCTTC. Translation: CASSFRDSQNEQFF.

The CDR3 protein is CATGSGLYNEQFF. For the CDR3, the DNA is TGTGCCACCGGCTCGGGTCTCTACAATGAGCAGTTCTTC. The chain uses TRBV6-1 and TRBJ2-1; D is unresolved. Trimming cost V 10 bases and J 3 bases, with 13 bases left between them. Germline lookup yields CDR1 MNHNS and CDR2 SASEGT. This CDR3 is 13 amino acids long.

This chain links TRBV9 with TRBJ2-2, with D tentatively TRBD2 (6 bases). Deletions cut 4 bases from V and 6 bases from J, with 13 bases between. The CDR3 totals 14 residues. Germline V lookup: CDR1 SGDLS, CDR2 YYNGEE. The CDR3 DNA reads TGTGCCAGCAGCCCCCGACTAGTTTCCGGGGAGCTGTTTTTT. The encoded protein is CASSPRLVSGELFF.